The present T cell receptor (beta chain) was sequenced within a study of blood T cell repertoires in COVID-19. Across the study: Acute-phase and convalescent COVID-19 samples originated in the United States, Italy and Spain. Sources were T cells, B-cell-depleted T cells, or PBMCs; the material itself was cDNA or gDNA.

Authors' data handling: The authors estimated nucleated cell counts from reference gene primer amplification. The method was immunoSEQ multiplex PCR; TCRdb's version includes in-frame clones alone and lacks a portion of them. Clone size and the V and J calls come from that table; the DNA yielded D and trimming. Of about 220,000 clones listed, 80% are singletons. Germline V gene data show CDR1 as KGHDR and CDR2 as SFDVKD. Germline trimming cut 3 bases from V and 0 bases from J; bases unmatched to any gene: 10. This CDR3 has 18 amino acids. The origin of this receptor is a human donor in a cohort sampled during active COVID-19. The V and J genes are TRBV24-1 and TRBJ2-1; 7 nucleotides match TRBD2. Sequenced input: peripheral blood. The CDR3 spells CATSDPFMSGNSYNEQFF. The DNA of the CDR3 is TGTGCCACCAGTGATCCCTTTATGAGCGGGAACTCCTACAATGAGCAGTTCTTC.